This T cell receptor (beta chain) was documented in a study of CD8+ T cells in alopecia areata. At the level of the study: Treated patients took oral tofacitinib at 5 to 10 mg twice daily. Regarding the study as a whole: Normal skin's resident alphabeta T cells are sequenced alongside lesional scalp T cells. Greater clonality was observed in lesional scalp samples, especially alopecia totalis/universalis, versus normal scalp.

RNA extraction was followed by reverse transcription into cDNA, which acted as the sequencing template. Repertoires were generated with immunoSEQ multiplex PCR, while TCRdb's copy carries only in-frame clones and drops some. This table has 180,000 or so clones, 67% appearing once. This clone has a handful of counts. Its specificity is unknown. Those with alopecia areata gave lesional scalp punch biopsies and peripheral blood. Germline V lookup: CDR1 MGHRA, CDR2 YSYEKL. The ends were cut back, 5 bases at V and 4 bases at J, with 10 bases in the middle. This CDR3 spans 13 amino acids. The V and J genes are TRBV4-1 and TRBJ2-3; no definite D call. The clonotype was recovered from a human donor with alopecia areata. The sequencing used CD8+ T cells sorted from blood, collected at week 0. The CDR3 nucleotides are TGCGCCAGCAGCGGGTCTGTCGCAGATACGCAGTATTTT. It codes for CASSGSVADTQYF.